This T cell receptor beta chain emerged from a study of Ad26.COV2.S vaccination and SARS-CoV-2 variants. Whole-study results and caveats: The TCR breadth and depth analyses may have produced an underestimate of total T cell responses.

The CDR3 sequence is 15 residues long. Trimming cost V 1 base and J 6 bases, with 15 bases left between them. CDR1 is LGHDT and CDR2 is YNNKEL in the germline V gene (reference sequence). Indicated treatment: around 19 received Ad26.COV2.S at low or high dose, single or two shots; 5 received placebo; per-sample allocation not given. Samples analyzed were those drawn on day 63 after the first vaccine or placebo injection. Participants' vaccine, an Ad26 vector, delivered Wuhan-strain SARS-CoV-2 spike. Worth noting for this clone: What it recognizes is unknown.

Profiled with immunoSEQ multiplex PCR; TCRdb holds only in-frame clones, not every one. Seen here are 250,000 to 300,000 clones, about 89% observed once, and the top ten hold over 2.5%. Sequencing used peripheral blood, obtained in a trial of Ad26.COV2.S vaccine versus placebo. The genes are TRBV3-1 (or the pseudogene TRBV3-2) and TRBJ1-1; maybe TRBD1 (6 bases). This sequence originates from a person aged 18-60 years who received the Ad26.COV2.S COVID-19 vaccine or a placebo. The CDR3 DNA follows: TGTGCCAGCAGCCAAGTTAACAGGGCAAGAGCTGAAGCTTTCTTT. It is translated as CASSQVNRARAEAFF.